Sequencing of this T cell receptor (beta chain) was carried out in a study of cytomegalovirus exposure and HLA in healthy donors. On the study more broadly: In a later analysis, the approximately 120 validation repertoires were reported to have used the same platform as the roughly 730 first-cohort repertoires.

Generated by immunoSEQ multiplex PCR, the TCRdb table keeps only in-frame clones and is missing some. The sample lists 280,000 or so clones, roughly 88% seen once, with 0.92% in the top ten. On this clone: Its antigen is unidentified.

Study-wide results and caveats: Most TCR sequences were uncommon, yet certain public TCRs appeared in many donors. Reports credit the classifier with highly specific, highly sensitive diagnosis of cytomegalovirus status. Cytomegalovirus association was assigned to approximately 160 TCR beta chains.

The sample consisted of PBMCs. The receptor comes from a woman between 18 and 29 years old in good health and CMV-seronegative.

CDR3 coding DNA: TGCAGCGCCGTACCCCGCGGGACAGATACGCAGTATTTT. Residues: CSAVPRGTDTQYF. This rearrangement joins TRBV29-1 to TRBJ2-3; perhaps TRBD2 as D (5 bases). The length of the CDR3 is 13 residues. CDR1 and CDR2 from the germline V gene are SQVTM and ANQGSEA. Trimming pared 7 bases from V and 3 bases from J, leaving 14 bases between.